The T cell receptor (beta chain) described here comes from a study of T-cell reconstitution after alpha-beta-depleted transplantation in children. Study conclusions and caveats: Several hundred expanded graft clones reportedly supplied alpha-beta T cells about two months after transplant.

The TCRbeta library was prepared with unique molecular identifiers. TCRdb called the PCR reads again in MiXCR, with one record for every CDR3 protein. The table lists about 290,000 distinct CDR3 sequences, around 10% of them singletons, with less than 9% in the top ten. Germline V lookup: CDR1 SQVTM, CDR2 ANQGSEA. This CDR3 contains 14 residues. V trimming: 4 bases; J trimming: 8 bases; junction bases outside the gene matches: 4. This clonotype was counted ten times or more. Its antigen is as yet unknown. This clonotype originated in a boy younger than two with acute myeloid leukemia, due to receive a stem cell transplant. The input for sequencing was PBMCs, taken before TCRalphabeta/CD19-depleted stem cell transplant. This chain joins TRBV29-1 and TRBJ2-1; 14 bases align to TRBD2. The CDR3 nucleotides read TGCAGCGTTGTGACTAGCGGGGGGGCAGATGAGCAGTTCTTC. As protein: CSVVTSGGADEQFF.